Reported below is one T cell receptor (beta chain). What antigen it recognizes has not been identified. Base-call qualities are not available, and no considerably larger clone is one nucleotide away. These data are taken from a study of cytomegalovirus exposure and HLA in healthy donors (dated by TCRdb to about 2017). With respect to the entire study: An earlier analysis of approximately 640 of the donors reported approximately 270 Gb of sequence data and around 110 million unique TCR beta sequences from roughly 200 million T cells. An earlier analysis of approximately 500 of the donors applied high-throughput TCR beta sequencing to assess whether each TCR beta V gene segment acted as functional or pseudogenic. In addition to the first cohort of 666 subjects, a separate validation cohort of some 120 different subjects was used. The number of donors typed differed by locus, with 629-630 for A, B, C, DRB1 and DQB1, around 560 for DQA1, over 600 for DPA1, and some 450 for DPB1. In a later genetic analysis, genome-wide SNP genotypes for about 55% of the roughly 670 donors were used, and that subset was treated as a discovery cohort. Because of strong linkage in the cohort, roughly five DR-DQ haplotypes were treated as single units for association and clustering. The study combined high-throughput TCR immunosequencing, statistical association of individual TCRs with disease status, and machine learning to predict cytomegalovirus infection status. Rather than drawing on any new phenotypic data, the later analysis identified candidate immune exposures from TCR beta sequences and the way those sequences occurred across donors. To study patterns of TCR occurrence, a later analysis re-analyzed previously published TCR beta repertoires from several hundred donors and added high-resolution HLA genotyping. The genetic ancestry cluster associated with self-reported Caucasian donors included over 65% of the roughly 400 genotyped donors. The study profiled the T cell repertoires of fewer than 850 subjects by immunosequencing and related them to cytomegalovirus serostatus. Roughly 320 gigabases of sequencing data and around 90 million unique TCR sequences made up an early release that covered nearly 650 HLA-typed donors. Both class I and class II loci were covered by HLA typing, at four-digit resolution. All discovery cohort repertoires had been generated using a single sequencing platform. Donor age, sex, ethnicity and CMV serostatus were compiled alongside the repertoire data. The study was designed to test whether signatures of past pathogen exposure could be identified by cataloging public T cell receptors. Among 300 to 500 genotyped donors of the cohort, an average of roughly 230,000 unique TCR beta nucleotide sequences was sequenced per donor, of which roughly 18% were non-productive. The research as a whole found: Because some donors lacked HLA typing at each locus, the association tests relied only on the typed subset. A further reported finding was that TCR beta sequences accurately predicted the HLA-A and HLA-B alleles for most subjects in the first cohort. Cytomegalovirus status was reported to be diagnosed by the classifier with high specificity and sensitivity in both the original and validation cohorts. The cohort was sequenced for TCR beta chains only, and without alpha or paired-chain data the features that could be detected were limited. The earlier analysis of nearly 600 of the donors excluded approximately 15 rarely observed V segments, including chromosome 9 orphons, because counts were too low. According to the authors, the approach could potentially be generalized to other disease states and immunological phenotypes. A later analysis found that HLA-associated TCR beta chains were more clonally expanded and had lower generation probabilities than equally common non-associated chains. In an earlier analysis of some 500 of the donors, most TCR beta V segments appeared in productive rearrangements about 87% or about 30% of the time, broadly matching IMGT annotations. Assigning TCR associations to individual alleles was difficult when HLA alleles, especially DR and DQ, strongly co-occurred. According to a later genetic analysis, donors in an Asian-associated ancestry cluster had fewer N-insertions in productive TCRs than the roughly 700-donor mean. Roughly uniform sequencing depth across donors was assumed in presence/absence analyses, although this assumption may not hold. A few of the identified cytomegalovirus-associated TCR beta chains were confirmed in vitro to be specific for cytomegalovirus antigens. According to a later analysis, most CMV-associated TCR beta chains appeared to be HLA-restricted, and the HLA associations seemed to be driven largely by CMV exposure. According to a later analysis, TCR association rates differed among HLA loci, with DRB1 alleles showing the most associated TCRs and HLA-C alleles showing the fewest. According to a later analysis, parvovirus B19, influenza, CMV and Epstein-Barr virus appeared linked to several top co-occurrence clusters. The study listed 164 TCR beta chains as associated with cytomegalovirus. CMV serostatus was the only immune exposure information available for the cohort. The 87-base-pair reads could not distinguish some IMGT-functional V segments, including TRBV6-2 and TRBV6-3, so those segments were excluded. An association between a missense DCLRE1C variant and V-gene and J-gene trimming of TCR beta chains was found in a later genetic analysis and replicated in an independent cohort. Most TCR sequences were observed very rarely across donors, whereas some public TCRs were present in many individuals. Linkage disequilibrium might explain the correlated functional status among segregating V segments, but an unknown experimental factor could not be ruled out. In a later analysis, some 18,000 TCR beta sequences were associated with specific HLA alleles at a false discovery rate of 0.05. The sequencing pipeline was judged likely to have produced a cluster of highly shared sequence variants as a technical artifact.

CDR1 MDHEN and CDR2 SYDVKM were looked up in the germline V gene. Measured from the cysteine to the phenylalanine, the CDR3 is 17 residues long. Only CDR3 DNA remains: 51 bases, in frame from the first base. V is pared back by 7 bases and J by 0 bases, with 19 bases lying between the germline termini. The protocol used for the library was the immunoSEQ multiplex PCR assay. A mixture of 60 forward primers for TCR Vbeta segments and 13 reverse primers for TCR Jbeta segments was used in the multiplex PCR. Amplification of the CDR3 region of rearranged TCR beta genes was performed with a multiplex PCR assay on genomic DNA. The amplified TCR beta libraries were sequenced on the Illumina HiSeq System as 87-base-pair reads. The study's own analysis went as follows. A later analysis counted some 74 million unique TCR beta chains across the 670 or so repertoires, and around 9.9 million of these chains were shared by at least two donors. A nearest-neighbor algorithm error-corrected the raw reads and collapsed the reads into unique sequences, merging closely related sequences to remove PCR and sequencing errors. CDR3 sequences were aligned to IMGT reference sequences to assign V, D and J gene segments. For a sequence to be retained, at least a six-nucleotide match to both a V gene segment and a J gene segment was required. A rearrangement counted as productive if the CDR3 had no stop codons and remained in frame with V and J, and every other rearrangement counted as non-productive. Following IMGT convention, CDR3 was defined as the stretch from the second conserved V-encoded cysteine to the conserved J-encoded phenylalanine. In an earlier analysis of around 640 of the donors, sequences lacking an unambiguous match to a single V gene segment were excluded. An earlier analysis of approximately 590 of the donors called V segments functional above 56.7% productive rearrangements and segregating when the between-donor standard deviation exceeded 5%. A statistical classification framework was built to diagnose cytomegalovirus status from the catalog of TCR beta chain sequences. In a later analysis, V and J genes were assigned by comparing TCR nucleotide sequences against IMGT/GENE-DB human TR gene sequences. The TCRdist pipeline was used in a later analysis to assign CDR3 sequences and most-parsimonious VDJ recombination scenarios. In a later analysis, every TCR beta chain was defined by the combination of its CDR3 amino acid sequence and its V-gene family, and reads without a unique V-gene family were dropped. In a later analysis, around 650 highly shared, low-generation-probability nucleotide sequences were removed to address suspected cross-contamination and a sequencing artifact. For each public chain, a later analysis derived a clonal expansion index from normalized ranks of inferred template counts within each repertoire. A later analysis computed generation probabilities with a VDJ recombination model fitted to out-of-frame rearrangements, and checked the results against IGoR. In a later analysis, hypergeometric tests were used to score TCR-TCR, TCR-HLA and TCR-CMV co-occurrence, with a repertoire-size bias correction applied to TCR pairs. In a later analysis, false discovery rates were estimated by permuting HLA or CMV assignments 20 times. In a later analysis, co-occurring TCRs were grouped using DBSCAN, with TCRdist sequence similarity added in when clustering inside HLA-allele-positive subsets. Co-occurrence clustering excluded repertoires with fewer than 30,000 or more than 120,000 public chains, plus five with anomalous nucleotide sharing. What TCRdb holds here is the immuneACCESS table cut down to in-frame rearrangements. Part of the clones is not present; checked against another copy, under half of the missing clones reflect an unresolved V gene, and the others are unexplained. The V and J calls and clone size were taken over from that table, and D and trimming were inferred from the DNA. For this sample there are 90,000 to 140,000 clones; about three quarters appear just once. Of the sample, about 6% is held by the ten largest clones.

The cohort was made up of approximately 670 healthy bone marrow donors. Cohort members were all nominally healthy when sampled, although unrecorded immune exposures were likely present. The donor was CMV seronegative and belonged to the group of 320 or so seronegative cohort members. A peripheral blood sample was provided by each donor, and peripheral blood mononuclear cells were used for TCR beta sequencing. Genomic DNA extraction from the blood cell samples was performed with the Qiagen DNeasy Blood Extraction Kit. This clonotype was obtained from a male donor in good health and CMV-seronegative. The sample was PBMCs. The chain is encoded by TRBV28 joined to TRBJ1-5, with no confidently assigned D gene. DNA sequence: TGTGCCAGCACCCTCAGTTTCGGCGGCAATAGCAATCAGCCCCAGCATTTT. This is translated as CASTLSFGGNSNQPQHF.